This is a list of T cell receptor beta chains from one sample in a study of regulatory T cells in long-lasting Graves disease. Each CDR3 protein is one row after TCRdb ran MiXCR on the multiplex PCR reads. Of roughly 610,000 distinct CDR3 sequences in the sample, under 20% were seen once. These same records also appear under a second study, on T cells in Graves' hyperthyroidism and ophthalmopathy.

Sequencing was performed on peripheral blood mononuclear cells (PBMCs), taken at new diagnosis, from a patient treated with antithyroid drugs. The receptors derive from a woman in her twenties or thirties with Graves disease. The CDR3 runs from the conserved cysteine through the conserved F or W. A D gene is named only where the DNA matches it firmly. Not every row has a clone size; where given, it reads once, few, many or a size class.

size,V,D,J,CDR3,DNA
many,TRBV10-2,-,TRBJ2-7,CASSEDAGDEQYF,TGCGCCAGCAGTGAGGACGCCGGGGACGAGCAGTACTTC
many,TRBV11-2,-,TRBJ1-2,CASSSLRGSNYGYTF,TGTGCCAGCAGCTCACTTAGGGGCTCTAACTATGGCTACACCTTC
few,TRBV19,-,TRBJ2-6,CASSIQQGYGANVLTF,TGTGCCAGTAGTATCCAACAGGGTTATGGGGCCAACGTCCTGACTTTC
few,TRBV20-1,-,TRBJ2-5,CSAPLRPQETQYF,TGCAGTGCACCTCTACGTCCACAAGAGACCCAGTACTTC
-,TRBV11-2,-,TRBJ2-3,CASSLVPRGANTQYF,TGTGCCAGCAGCTTAGTTCCCCGCGGCGCGAATACGCAGTATTTT
many,TRBV10-3,-,TRBJ2-5,CAISESIGETQYF,TGTGCCATCAGTGAGTCGATCGGGGAGACCCAGTACTTC
few,TRBV7-9,-,TRBJ2-5,CASSFGTFGETQYF,TGTGCCAGCAGTTTTGGGACCTTTGGAGAGACCCAGTACTTC
many,TRBV7-9,-,TRBJ2-3,CASSLDRGTDTQYF,TGTGCCAGCAGCTTAGACAGGGGCACAGATACGCAGTATTTT
-,TRBV30,TRBD1,TRBJ2-7,CAWTRDSHYEQYF,TGTGCCTGGACCAGGGACAGTCACTACGAGCAGTACTTC
-,TRBV7-9,-,TRBJ2-2,CASSSITDPPGELFF,TGTGCCAGCAGCTCGATAACTGATCCCCCCGGGGAGCTGTTTTTT
-,TRBV14,-,TRBJ2-7,CASSPELGYYEQYF,TGTGCCAGCAGCCCCGAGTTGGGGTACTACGAGCAGTACTTC
many,TRBV24-1,TRBD2,TRBJ2-1,CASQSGTVDNEQFF,TGTGCCAGCCAAAGCGGGACTGTGGACAATGAGCAGTTCTTC
many,TRBV12-3/TRBV12-4,-,TRBJ1-1,CASSLLQGWGTEAFF,TGTGCCAGCAGCCTCCTACAGGGTTGGGGCACTGAAGCTTTCTTT
-,TRBV29-1,TRBD1,TRBJ2-2,CSVASGGYTGELFF,TGCAGCGTTGCCTCAGGGGGCTACACCGGGGAGCTGTTTTTT
many,TRBV6-2/TRBV6-3,TRBD2,TRBJ2-7,CASRGLLRGVTYEQYF,TGTGCCAGCAGGGGACTACTGCGGGGGGTAACCTACGAGCAGTACTTC
many,TRBV12-3/TRBV12-4,-,TRBJ1-1,CASLSGNLNTEAFF,TGTGCCAGCCTTTCCGGGAATCTGAACACTGAAGCTTTCTTT